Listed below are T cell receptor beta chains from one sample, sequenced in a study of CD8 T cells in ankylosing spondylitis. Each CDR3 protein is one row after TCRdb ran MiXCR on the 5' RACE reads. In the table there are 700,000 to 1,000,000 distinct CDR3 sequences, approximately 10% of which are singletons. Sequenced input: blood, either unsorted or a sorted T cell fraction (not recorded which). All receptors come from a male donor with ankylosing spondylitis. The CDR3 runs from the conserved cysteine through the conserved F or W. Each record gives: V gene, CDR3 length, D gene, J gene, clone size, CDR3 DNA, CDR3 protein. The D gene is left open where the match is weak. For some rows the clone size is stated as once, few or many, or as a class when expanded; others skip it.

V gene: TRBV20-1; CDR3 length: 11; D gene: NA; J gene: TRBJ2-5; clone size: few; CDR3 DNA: TGCAGTGCGTTGGTCGCGGGGACCCAGTACTTC; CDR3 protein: CSALVAGTQYF
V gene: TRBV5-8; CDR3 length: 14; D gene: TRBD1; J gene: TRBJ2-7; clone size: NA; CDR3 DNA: TGTGCCAGCAGCTTTGGACAGGCCGCCTACGAGCAGTACTTC; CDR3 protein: CASSFGQAAYEQYF
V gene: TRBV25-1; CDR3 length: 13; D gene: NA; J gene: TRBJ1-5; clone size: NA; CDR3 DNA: TGTGCCAGCAGGGGGTCGGGCAATCAGCCCCAGCATTTT; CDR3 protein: CASRGSGNQPQHF
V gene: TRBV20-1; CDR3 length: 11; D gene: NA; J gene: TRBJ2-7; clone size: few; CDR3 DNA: TGCAGTGCCTACGAGGGGTCCGAGCAGTACTTC; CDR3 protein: CSAYEGSEQYF
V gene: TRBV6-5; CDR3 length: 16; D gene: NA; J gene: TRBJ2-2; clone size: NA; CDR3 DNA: TGTGCCAGCAGTTACCCGCCCAGGGTAGGAACCGGGGAGCTGTTTTTT; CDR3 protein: CASSYPPRVGTGELFF
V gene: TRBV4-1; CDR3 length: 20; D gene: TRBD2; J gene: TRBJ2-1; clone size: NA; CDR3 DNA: TGCGCCAGCAGCCAACGTACTAGCGGGAGGACCAGCGCTTATTACAATGAGCAGTTCTTC; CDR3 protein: CASSQRTSGRTSAYYNEQFF
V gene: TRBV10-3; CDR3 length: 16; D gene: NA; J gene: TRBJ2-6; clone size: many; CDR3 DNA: TGTGCCATCAGTGAGTCAAGGGTATCTGGGGCCAACGTCCTGACTTTC; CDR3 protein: CAISESRVSGANVLTF
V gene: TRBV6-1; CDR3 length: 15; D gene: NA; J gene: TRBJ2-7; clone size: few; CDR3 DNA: TGTGCCAGCAAGAGCCGGCAGGGCGGCTACTACGAGCAGTACTTC; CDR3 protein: CASKSRQGGYYEQYF
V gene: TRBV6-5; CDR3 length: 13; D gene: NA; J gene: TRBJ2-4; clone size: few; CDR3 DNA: TGTGCCAGCAGTTACCGGCACGTAGACATTCAGTACTTC; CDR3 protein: CASSYRHVDIQYF
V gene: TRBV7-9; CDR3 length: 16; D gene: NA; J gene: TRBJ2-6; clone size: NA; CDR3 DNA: TGTGCCAGCAGCCCGAAAATCGGTGCTGGGGCCAACGTCCTGACTTTC; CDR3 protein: CASSPKIGAGANVLTF
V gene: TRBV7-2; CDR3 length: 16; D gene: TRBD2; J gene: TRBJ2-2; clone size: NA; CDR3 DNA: TGTGCCAGCAGCTTTTCGGCGGGAGCCCCCACCGGGGAGCTGTTTTTT; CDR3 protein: CASSFSAGAPTGELFF
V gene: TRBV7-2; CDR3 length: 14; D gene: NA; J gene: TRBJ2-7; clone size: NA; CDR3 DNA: TGTGCCAGCAGCTTAATTGGACAGCCCTACGAGCAGTACTTC; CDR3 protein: CASSLIGQPYEQYF
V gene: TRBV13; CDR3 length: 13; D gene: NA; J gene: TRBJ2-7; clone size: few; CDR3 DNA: TGTGCCAGCAGCTTAGGCCGGAACAACGAGCAGTACTTC; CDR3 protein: CASSLGRNNEQYF
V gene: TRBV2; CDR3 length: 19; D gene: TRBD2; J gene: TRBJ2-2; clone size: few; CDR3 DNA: TGTGCCTTCTGTTCCGCCGGGACTAGCGCCTCGCCGAACACCGGGGAGCTGTTTTTT; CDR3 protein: CAFCSAGTSASPNTGELFF
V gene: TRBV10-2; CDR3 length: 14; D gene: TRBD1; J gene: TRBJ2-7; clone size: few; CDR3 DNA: TGCGCCAGCAGACAAGGACAGGGGATATACGAGCAGTACTTC; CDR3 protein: CASRQGQGIYEQYF
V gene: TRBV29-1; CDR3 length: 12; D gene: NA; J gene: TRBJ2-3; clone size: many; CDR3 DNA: TGCAGCGTTGAGTCGTCAGGAGATACGCAGTATTTT; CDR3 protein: CSVESSGDTQYF
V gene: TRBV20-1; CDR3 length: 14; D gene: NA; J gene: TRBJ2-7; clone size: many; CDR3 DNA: TGCAGTGCTACTCACCCGGGAATTTCCTACGAGCAGTACTTC; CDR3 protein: CSATHPGISYEQYF